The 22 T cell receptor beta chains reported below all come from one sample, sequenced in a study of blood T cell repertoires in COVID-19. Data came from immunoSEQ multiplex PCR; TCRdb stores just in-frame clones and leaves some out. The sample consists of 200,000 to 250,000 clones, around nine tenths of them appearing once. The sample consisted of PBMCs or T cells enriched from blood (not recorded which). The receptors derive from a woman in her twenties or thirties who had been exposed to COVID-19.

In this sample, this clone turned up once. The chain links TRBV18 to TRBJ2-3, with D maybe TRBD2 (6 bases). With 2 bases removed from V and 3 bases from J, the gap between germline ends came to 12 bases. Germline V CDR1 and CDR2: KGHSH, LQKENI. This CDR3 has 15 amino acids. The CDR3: CASSPAIGGTDTQYF. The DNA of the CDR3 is TGTGCCAGCTCACCAGCGATCGGGGGAACAGATACGCAGTATTTT.

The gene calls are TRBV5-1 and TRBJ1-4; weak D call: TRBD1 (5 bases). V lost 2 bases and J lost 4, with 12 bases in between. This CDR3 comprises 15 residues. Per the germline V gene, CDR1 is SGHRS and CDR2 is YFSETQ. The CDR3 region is CASSFSTAINEKLFF. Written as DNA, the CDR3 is TGCGCCAGCAGCTTTTCGACAGCAATTAATGAAAAACTGTTTTTT. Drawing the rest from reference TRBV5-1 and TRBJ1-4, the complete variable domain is KAGVTQTPRYLIKTRGQQVTLSCSPISGHRSVSWYQQTPGQGLQFLFEYFSETQRNKGNFPGRFSGRQFSNSRSEMNVSTLELGDSALYLCASSFSTAINEKLFFGSGTQLSVL.

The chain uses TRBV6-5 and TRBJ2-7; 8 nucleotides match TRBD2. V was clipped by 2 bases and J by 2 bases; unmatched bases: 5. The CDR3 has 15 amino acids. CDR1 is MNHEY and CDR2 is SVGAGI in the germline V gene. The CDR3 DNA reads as TGTGCCAGCAGTTACGTATCGGGAGGGGCCTACGAGCAGTACTTC. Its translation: CASSYVSGGAYEQYF.

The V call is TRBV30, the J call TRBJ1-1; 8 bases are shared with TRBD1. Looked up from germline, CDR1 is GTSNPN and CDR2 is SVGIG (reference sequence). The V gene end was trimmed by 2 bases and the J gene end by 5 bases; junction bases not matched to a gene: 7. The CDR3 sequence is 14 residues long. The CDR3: CAWSRDRRSTEAFF. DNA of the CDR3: TGTGCCTGGAGTCGGGACAGGAGGTCTACTGAAGCTTTCTTT. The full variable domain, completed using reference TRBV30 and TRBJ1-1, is SQTIHQWPATLVQPVGSPLSLECTVEGTSNPNLYWYRQAAGRGLQLLFYSVGIGQISSEVPQNLSASRPQDRQFILSSKKLLLSDSGFYLCAWSRDRRSTEAFFGQGTRLTVV.

The DNA of the CDR3 is TGTGCCTCCGGTACGGTGAATGGCTACACCTTC. The encoded protein is CASGTVNGYTF. J is TRBJ1-2 and V is TRBV28, with D unresolved. This CDR3 has 11 amino acids. The germline gives CDR1 MDHEN, CDR2 SYDVKM. V gave up 11 bases and J gave up 6 bases, with 13 bases separating them.

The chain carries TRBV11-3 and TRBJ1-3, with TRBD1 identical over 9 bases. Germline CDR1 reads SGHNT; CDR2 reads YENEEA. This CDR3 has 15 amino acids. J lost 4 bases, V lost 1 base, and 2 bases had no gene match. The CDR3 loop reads CASSLGQGVGNTIYF. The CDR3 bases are TGTGCCAGCAGCTTAGGACAGGGGGTGGGAAACACCATATATTTT. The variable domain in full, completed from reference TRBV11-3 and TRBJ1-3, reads EAGVVQSPRYKIIEKKQPVAFWCNPISGHNTLYWYLQNLGQGPELLIRYENEEAVDDSQLPKDRFSAERLKGVDSTLKIQPAELGDSAVYLCASSLGQGVGNTIYFGEGSWLTVV.

The CDR3 protein is CASSFRNGEKLFF. CDR3 in DNA: TGTGCCAGCAGTTTCAGGAACGGTGAAAAACTGTTTTTT. The J gene is TRBJ1-4, the V gene TRBV12-3 or TRBV12-4; the D is unclear. The CDR3 spans 13 residues. Between the trimmed V and J ends, which lost 3 bases and 7 bases, there was a span of 9 bases.

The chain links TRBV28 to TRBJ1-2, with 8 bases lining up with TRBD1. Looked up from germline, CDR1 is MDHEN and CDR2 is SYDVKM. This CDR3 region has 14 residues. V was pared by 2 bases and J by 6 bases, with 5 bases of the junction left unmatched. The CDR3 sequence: CASSLAGGRDGYTF. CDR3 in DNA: TGTGCCAGCAGTTTAGCAGGGGGCAGGGATGGCTACACCTTC.

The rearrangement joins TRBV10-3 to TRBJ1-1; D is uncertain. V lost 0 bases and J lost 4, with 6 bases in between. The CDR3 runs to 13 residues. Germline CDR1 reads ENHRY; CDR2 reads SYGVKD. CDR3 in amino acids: CAISESAVTEAFF. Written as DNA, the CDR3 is TGTGCCATCAGTGAGTCGGCAGTCACTGAAGCTTTCTTT.

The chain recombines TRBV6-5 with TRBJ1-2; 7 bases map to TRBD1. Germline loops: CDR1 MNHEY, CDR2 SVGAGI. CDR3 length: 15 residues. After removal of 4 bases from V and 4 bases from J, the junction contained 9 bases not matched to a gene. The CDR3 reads CASSFGHRGIYGYTF. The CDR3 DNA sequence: TGTGCCAGCAGTTTTGGCCACAGGGGTATCTATGGCTACACCTTC.

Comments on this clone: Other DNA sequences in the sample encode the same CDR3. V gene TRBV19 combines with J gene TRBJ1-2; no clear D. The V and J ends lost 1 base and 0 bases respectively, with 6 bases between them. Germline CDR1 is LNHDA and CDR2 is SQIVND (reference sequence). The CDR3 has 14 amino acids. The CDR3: CASSIGHTNYGYTF. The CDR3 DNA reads TGTGCCAGTAGTATAGGGCACACTAACTATGGCTACACCTTC.

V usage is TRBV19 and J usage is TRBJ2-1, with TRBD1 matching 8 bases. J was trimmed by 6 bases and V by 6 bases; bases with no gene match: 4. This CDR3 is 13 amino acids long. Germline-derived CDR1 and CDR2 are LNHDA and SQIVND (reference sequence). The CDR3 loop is CASSDRGLNEQFF. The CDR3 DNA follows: TGTGCCAGTAGCGACAGGGGTCTCAATGAGCAGTTCTTC.

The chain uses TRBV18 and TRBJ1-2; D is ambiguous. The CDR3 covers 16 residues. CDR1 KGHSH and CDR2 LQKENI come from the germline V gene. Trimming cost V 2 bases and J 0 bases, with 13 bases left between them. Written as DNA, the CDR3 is TGTGCCAGCTCACCAAAGCCTGAAGCGACTAACTATGGCTACACCTTC. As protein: CASSPKPEATNYGYTF.

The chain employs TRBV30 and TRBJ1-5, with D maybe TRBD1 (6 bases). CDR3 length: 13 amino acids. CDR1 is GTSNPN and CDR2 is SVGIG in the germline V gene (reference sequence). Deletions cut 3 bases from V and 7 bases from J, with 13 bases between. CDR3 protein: CAWSHQGNQPQHF. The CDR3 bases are TGTGCCTGGAGCCACCAGGGGAACCAGCCCCAGCATTTT.

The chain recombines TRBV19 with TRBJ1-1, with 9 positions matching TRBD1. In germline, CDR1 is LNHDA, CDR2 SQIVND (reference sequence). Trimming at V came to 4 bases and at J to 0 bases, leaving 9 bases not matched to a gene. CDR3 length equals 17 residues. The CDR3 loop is CASSREQGAYMNTEAFF. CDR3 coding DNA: TGTGCCAGTAGTAGAGAACAGGGGGCCTACATGAACACTGAAGCTTTCTTT.

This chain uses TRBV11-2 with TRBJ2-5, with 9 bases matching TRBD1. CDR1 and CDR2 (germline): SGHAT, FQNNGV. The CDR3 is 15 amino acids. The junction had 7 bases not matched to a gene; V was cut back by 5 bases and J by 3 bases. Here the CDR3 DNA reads TGTGCCAGCAGCCCACAACGGACAGGGGAAGAGACCCAGTACTTC. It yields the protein CASSPQRTGEETQYF.

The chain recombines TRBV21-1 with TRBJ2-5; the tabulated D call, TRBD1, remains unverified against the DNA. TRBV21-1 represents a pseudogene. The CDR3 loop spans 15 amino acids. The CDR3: CASRVRDRGGETQYF. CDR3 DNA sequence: TGTGCCAGCAGAGTCCGGGACAGGGGTGGTGAGACCCAGTACTTC.

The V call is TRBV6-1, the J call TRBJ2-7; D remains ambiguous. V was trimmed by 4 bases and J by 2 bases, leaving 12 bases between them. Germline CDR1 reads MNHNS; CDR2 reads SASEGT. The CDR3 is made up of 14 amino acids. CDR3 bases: TGTGCCAGCAGTGCGTCGGGTGAGACCTACGAGCAGTACTTC. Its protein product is CASSASGETYEQYF.

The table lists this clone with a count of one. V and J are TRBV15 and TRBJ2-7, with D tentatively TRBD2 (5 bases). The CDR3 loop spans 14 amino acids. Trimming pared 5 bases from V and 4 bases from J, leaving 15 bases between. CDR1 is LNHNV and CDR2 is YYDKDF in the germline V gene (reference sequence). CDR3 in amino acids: CATSGGGIAYEQYF. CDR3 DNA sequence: TGTGCCACCAGCGGAGGTGGCATCGCTTACGAGCAGTACTTC.

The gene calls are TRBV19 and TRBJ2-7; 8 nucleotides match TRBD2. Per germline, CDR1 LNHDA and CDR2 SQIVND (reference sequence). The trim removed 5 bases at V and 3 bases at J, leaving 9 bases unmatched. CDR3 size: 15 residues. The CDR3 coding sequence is TGTGCCAGTAGTGTAGCAGCGGGAGTGGTCTACGAGCAGTACTTC. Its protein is CASSVAAGVVYEQYF.

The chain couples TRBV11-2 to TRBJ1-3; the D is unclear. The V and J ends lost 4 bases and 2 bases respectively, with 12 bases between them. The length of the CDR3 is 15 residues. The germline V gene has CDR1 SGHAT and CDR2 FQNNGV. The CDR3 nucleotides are TGTGCCAGCAGCTATCTTGCGGGTGCTGGAAACACCATATATTTT. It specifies CASSYLAGAGNTIYF.

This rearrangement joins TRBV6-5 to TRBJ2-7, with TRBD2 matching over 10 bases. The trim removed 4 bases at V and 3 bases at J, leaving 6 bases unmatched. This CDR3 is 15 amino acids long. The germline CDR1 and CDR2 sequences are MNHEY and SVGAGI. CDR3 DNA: TGTGCCAGCAGTTTGCTAGCGGGAGAAATCTACGAGCAGTACTTC. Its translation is CASSLLAGEIYEQYF.